Listed below are T cell receptor beta chains from one sample, sequenced in a study of cytomegalovirus exposure and HLA in healthy donors. Sequencing was performed with immunoSEQ multiplex PCR; in TCRdb, only in-frame clones are kept and a portion is missing. The sample consists of 120,000 to 150,000 clones, 75% to 80% of them appearing once. Source material: PBMCs. Receptors were obtained from a woman in her forties or fifties in good health and CMV-seronegative. CDR3s include the opening cysteine and the closing phenylalanine or tryptophan. D genes are given only for firm matches. Rows may omit the clone size; those that give it use once, few, many or a size class.

NA,TRBV10-3,NA,TRBJ2-1,TGTGCCATCAGTGCTACCTACAATGAGCAGTTCTTC,CAISATYNEQFF
NA,TRBV5-1,NA,TRBJ2-1,TGCGCCAGCAGCTTGGCCGTAGAAGCTGAGCAGTTCTTC,CASSLAVEAEQFF
NA,TRBV11-2,NA,TRBJ1-5,TGTGCCAGCAGCTCGCATCCAAGGGGGGGTCAGCCCCAGCATTTT,CASSSHPRGGQPQHF
TRBD2,TRBV4-2,NA,TRBJ2-3,TGTGCCAGCAGCCAGAGACTAGCGGGCACAGATACGCAGTATTTT,CASSQRLAGTDTQYF
NA,TRBV5-5,NA,TRBJ1-5,TGTGCCAGCAGCGTGGACCGAAGGGGACAGCCCCAGCATTTT,CASSVDRRGQPQHF
NA,TRBV4-2,NA,TRBJ1-3,TGTGCCAGCAGCTCCCAGGCAGGAACCACTGGAAACACCATATATTTT,CASSSQAGTTGNTIYF
NA,TRBV7-8,NA,TRBJ2-7,TGTGCCAGCAGCTCCCAGACAGCAACCTACGAGCAGTACTTC,CASSSQTATYEQYF
TRBD2,TRBV5-4,NA,TRBJ2-4,TGTGCCAGCAGCCCGGGACTAGCGGGGGGACTGATTCAGTACTTC,CASSPGLAGGLIQYF
NA,TRBV10-3,NA,TRBJ1-1,TGTGCCAGCGTAAAGCCAGGGAGGACTGAAGCTTTCTTT,CASVKPGRTEAFF
NA,TRBV5-1,few,TRBJ1-1,TGCGCCAGCAGCTTGATACCCGGGGGCACTGAAGCTTTCTTT,CASSLIPGGTEAFF
NA,TRBV2,NA,TRBJ2-3,TGTGCCAGCAGTGTGTCAGGGTCAACAGATACGCAGTATTTT,CASSVSGSTDTQYF
TRBD2,TRBV6-5,NA,TRBJ2-7,TGTGCCAGCAGCCCCACCGGGACTATCATTTACGAGCAGTACTTC,CASSPTGTIIYEQYF
TRBD2,TRBV7-9,NA,TRBJ2-5,TGTGCCAGCAGCTTAGGGAGCGGGGGGCCTGTTGAGACCCAGTACTTC,CASSLGSGGPVETQYF
NA,TRBV19,few,TRBJ1-1,TGTGCCAGTAACCACGGCGGAGTGAACACTGAAGCTTTCTTT,CASNHGGVNTEAFF
NA,TRBV6-6,once,TRBJ2-7,TGTGCCAGCAGTTACCGGGCAGGGCGACTGGGCGAGCAGTACTTC,CASSYRAGRLGEQYF
NA,TRBV7-2,NA,TRBJ2-7,TGTGCCAGCAGCTCAGTGGGGGGGCAGGGGTACGAGCAGTACTTC,CASSSVGGQGYEQYF
NA,TRBV6-6,NA,TRBJ2-7,TGTGCCAGCAGTCTACAGGGTGACGAGCAGTACTTC,CASSLQGDEQYF
NA,TRBV5-8,NA,TRBJ1-5,TGTGCCAGCAGCCCCTCGGGGGGGCTGAGCAATCAGCCCCAGCATTTT,CASSPSGGLSNQPQHF
NA,TRBV7-2,few,TRBJ1-1,TGTGCCAGCAGCTTGGGACAGAACACTGAAGCTTTCTTT,CASSLGQNTEAFF
NA,TRBV28,NA,TRBJ1-1,TGTGCCAGCAGTTTGAGGTTAGAAGCTTTCTTT,CASSLRLEAFF
TRBD1,TRBV7-8,few,TRBJ1-2,TGTGCCAGCAGCCCTCATAGGGGGCCATCGGACAGGGTGAACTATGGCTACACCTTC,CASSPHRGPSDRVNYGYTF
NA,TRBV9,NA,TRBJ2-5,TGTGCCAGCAGCACCCCCGGAGGAGCGGAGACCCAGTACTTC,CASSTPGGAETQYF
TRBD1,TRBV4-2,NA,TRBJ1-4,TGTGCCAGCAGCCAAGAAGGGCGACAGGGATTAAGTGAAAAACTGTTTTTT,CASSQEGRQGLSEKLFF
TRBD1,TRBV5-1,once,TRBJ2-7,TGCGCCAGCAGCCCACGGACAGGGGGGAGCTACGAGCAGTACTTC,CASSPRTGGSYEQYF
NA,TRBV15,once,TRBJ2-7,TGTGCCACCAGCAGAGAAAAAGCGAGCTACGAGCAGTACTTC,CATSREKASYEQYF
TRBD1,TRBV5-1,once,TRBJ2-7,TGCGCCAGCAGCCGCCCGGACAGGGACCCTCCCTACGAGCAGTACTTC,CASSRPDRDPPYEQYF
TRBD1,TRBV5-1,NA,TRBJ1-6,TGCGCCAGCAGCCCCGGACAGGCGGCTCTGGGTGCCCTCCACTTT,CASSPGQAALGALHF
TRBD1,TRBV6-1,NA,TRBJ2-6,TGTGCCAGCAGTGAACGGGGGACAGGGTGGGCTGGGGCCAACGTCCTGACTTTC,CASSERGTGWAGANVLTF
TRBD1,TRBV4-2,NA,TRBJ1-2,TGTGCCAGCAGCCAATATCCGGGACAGGGGAACTATGGCTACACCTTC,CASSQYPGQGNYGYTF
TRBD1,TRBV6-6,NA,TRBJ2-7,TGTGCCAGCAGTTACTCGACAGGGGCTAGCTACGAGCAGTACTTC,CASSYSTGASYEQYF
TRBD2,TRBV28,few,TRBJ2-3,TGTGCCAGCAGGGAAGCGGGGGGATTCACAGATACGCAGTATTTT,CASREAGGFTDTQYF
NA,TRBV5-6,NA,TRBJ2-5,TGTGCCAGCAGCCCCGGACAGCTATCCCAAGAGACCCAGTACTTC,CASSPGQLSQETQYF
NA,TRBV4-2,few,TRBJ2-3,TGTGCCAGCAGCCAAGATCGGGGGGCAGCAGATACGCAGTATTTT,CASSQDRGAADTQYF
TRBD1,TRBV9,NA,TRBJ2-6,TGTGCCAGCAGCGTAGCGGGACAGGGGGCTTTCTCTGGGGCCAACGTCCTGACTTTC,CASSVAGQGAFSGANVLTF
NA,TRBV5-8,NA,TRBJ2-5,TGTGCCAGCGGCGGGACAGCCTTCCAAGAGACCCAGTACTTC,CASGGTAFQETQYF
NA,TRBV19,NA,TRBJ1-6,TGTGCCAGTAGTCCTGAGGGGAGGAATTCACCCCTCCACTTT,CASSPEGRNSPLHF
TRBD2,TRBV6-5,NA,TRBJ2-7,TGTGCCAGCAGTAGGAGTCTAGCGGCCTCCTACGAGCAGTACTTC,CASSRSLAASYEQYF
NA,TRBV9,NA,TRBJ1-3,TGTGCCAGCAGCGCGCAGGGCGGCGGAAACACCATATATTTT,CASSAQGGGNTIYF
TRBD1,TRBV6-6,NA,TRBJ2-7,TGTGCCAGCAGTCAGAGGGCAGGGGGCGTAGTGCAGTACTTC,CASSQRAGGVVQYF
NA,TRBV10-2,NA,TRBJ1-5,TGCGCCAGCAGTGAACGGTTGAGGGAGGGTCAGCCCCAGCATTTT,CASSERLREGQPQHF
NA,TRBV4-3,NA,TRBJ2-1,TGCGCCAGCAGCCAAGACCCACGCAGGGCTGATGAGCAGTTCTTC,CASSQDPRRADEQFF
TRBD1,TRBV5-1,NA,TRBJ1-1,TGCGCCAGCAGCAGGACCGGGACAGGGGTAACTGAAGCTTTCTTT,CASSRTGTGVTEAFF
TRBD1,TRBV27,NA,TRBJ1-5,TGTGCCAGCAGTTTTTCCGGGACAGGGGGCTCTCAGCCCCAGCATTTT,CASSFSGTGGSQPQHF